The source of this T cell receptor (beta chain) is a study of CD8+CD57+ T cells in acquired aplastic anemia. Across the whole study: CD4+ and CD8+ cells, once sorted, gave DNA averaging roughly 3.4 ug. The study's findings and limits: Any difference that existed in CD8+ Simpson's diversity between patients and controls was not significant.

CDR1 and CDR2 from the germline V gene are KGHDR and SFDVKD. Deletions cut 5 bases from V and 0 bases from J, with 12 bases between. The CDR3 is 15 residues long. The patients chosen for sequencing had shown expansion of CD8+CD57+ cells (detected by flow cytometry). Each patient had severe acquired aplastic anemia. The blood sampling took place in patients who had so far received no therapy. Template material for TCR beta VDJ and CDR3 profiling consisted of genomic DNA. From the reads, TCRdb called clonotypes with MiXCR, one entry per CDR3 protein. Counted here are about 160,000 distinct CDR3 sequences, around 48% occurring once; the ten biggest clones make up roughly 2.8%. This clonotype was seen more than once but under ten times. Its specificity is not known.

This clonotype was obtained from a human donor with aplastic anemia. The chain combines TRBV24-1 with TRBJ2-5; no firm D call. Specimen: sorted CD4+, CD8+, or CD8+CD57+ T cells (not recorded which) from PBMCs. DNA of the CDR3: TGTGCCACCAGTGCGACGGGTAACTACCAAGAGACCCAGTACTTC. Translating gives CATSATGNYQETQYF.